Reported below is one TCR beta chain. Its cognate antigen is unknown. This CDR3 is 15 amino acids long. Trimming took 4 bases from V and 1 from J, leaving 13 bases between them. CDR1 is SNHLY, CDR2 FYNNEI, per germline. PCR was performed using 60 Vbeta and 13 Jbeta primers. The method was immunoSEQ multiplex PCR; TCRdb's version includes in-frame clones alone and lacks a portion of them. The sample gives some 120,000 clones, under 85% of which show up once; 1.5% to 2% is in the top ten. This entry comes from a study of cytomegalovirus exposure and HLA in healthy donors. Study results and limitations: Later on, an analysis showed TCR association rates differing by HLA locus, with DRB1 the most and HLA-C the fewest. Most TCRs appeared rarely, but some public TCRs recurred in many donors.

Material for sequencing was PBMCs. The V gene is TRBV2, the J gene TRBJ1-1; weak D call: TRBD1 (5 bases). The sequence derives from a woman under 30 in good health and CMV-seronegative. In DNA, the CDR3 is TGTGCCAGCAGTGTTGGTCGGGGGGGGAACACTGAAGCTTTCTTT. It is translated as CASSVGRGGNTEAFF.